This is a list of T cell receptor beta chains from one sample in a study of shared clonotypes between healthy human individuals. This table comes from immunoSEQ multiplex PCR, and its TCRdb copy is limited to in-frame clones, with some not included. Of hundreds of thousands of clones in the sample, approximately 97% are singletons; the top ten hold about 0.34%. The sequenced sample was memory CD8+ T cells sorted from blood. The receptors here all came from a man aged 25-40 years in good health. Both conserved end residues are part of each CDR3. The order of the fields is D gene, clone size, J gene, V gene, CDR3 DNA, CDR3 protein. A D gene is named only where the DNA matches it firmly. The size of a clone is reported for some rows only, either as once, few or many, or as a class for expanded clones.

TRBD2,-,TRBJ2-1,TRBV11-3,TGTGCCAGCAGCTTAGGTAGCGGGAGTTACAATGAGCAGTTCTTC,CASSLGSGSYNEQFF
-,-,TRBJ1-2,TRBV28,TGTGCCAGCAGTCCTTCGGACAACTATGGCTACACCTTC,CASSPSDNYGYTF
TRBD2,-,TRBJ2-1,TRBV7-9,TGTGCCAGCAGCTTAGGCGGACTAGCGGGACACAATGAGCAGTTCTTC,CASSLGGLAGHNEQFF
TRBD1,-,TRBJ2-5,TRBV7-3,TGTGCCAGCAGCCCTGGACAGGAAAAGACCCAGTACTTC,CASSPGQEKTQYF
-,-,TRBJ2-4,TRBV28,TGTGCCAGCACCAGAGGGGGATTCGCCAAAAACATTCAGTACTTC,CASTRGGFAKNIQYF
-,once,TRBJ2-5,TRBV28,TGTGCCAGCAGTTTATCCGGGTCTCGAGAGACCCAGTACTTC,CASSLSGSRETQYF
-,-,TRBJ2-2,TRBV6-4,TGTGCCAGCAAAGCCACGCCTTTTACCGGGGAGCTGTTTTTT,CASKATPFTGELFF
-,-,TRBJ2-7,TRBV28,TGTGCCAGCAGCGACAGGTACGAGCAGTACTTC,CASSDRYEQYF
-,once,TRBJ2-3,TRBV10-1,TGCGCCAGCAGTGAGTCGCCTACCACAGATACGCAGTATTTT,CASSESPTTDTQYF
TRBD2,-,TRBJ2-7,TRBV18,TGTGCCAGCTCACCTAGTTCTGCTAGCGGGAGAGAGCAGTACTTC,CASSPSSASGREQYF
-,-,TRBJ2-3,TRBV6-6,TGTGCCAGCAGTTACACGTTTCTGGGTACGCAGTATTTT,CASSYTFLGTQYF
TRBD1,once,TRBJ1-5,TRBV28,TGTGCCAGCAGTTTAGCGGGACAGGGGAATCAGCCCCAGCATTTT,CASSLAGQGNQPQHF
-,-,TRBJ1-5,TRBV5-8,TGTGCCAGCAGCTTGAAATCCAATCAGCCCCAGCATTTT,CASSLKSNQPQHF
-,-,TRBJ2-1,TRBV19,TGTGCCAGTACTTACCAACATAGGTACTCGTACAATGAGCAGTTCTTC,CASTYQHRYSYNEQFF
-,-,TRBJ2-1,TRBV27,TGTGCCAGCAGTTTAATAGATGTCCGTTACAATGAGCAGTTCTTC,CASSLIDVRYNEQFF
TRBD2,-,TRBJ2-3,TRBV7-3,TGTGCCAGCAGCTTAATGCCGGGAGGGGCAGATACGCAGTATTTT,CASSLMPGGADTQYF
-,-,TRBJ1-5,TRBV6-5,TGTGCCAGCACGAAGAGCAATCAGCCCCAGCATTTT,CASTKSNQPQHF
-,-,TRBJ2-3,TRBV29-1,TGCAGCGTTAGGGCAGTGAGAGGCACAGATACGCAGTATTTT,CSVRAVRGTDTQYF
-,-,TRBJ2-5,TRBV28,TGTGCCAGCAGTTTTTCGCGACTAGGACCGAAAGAGACCCAGTACTTC,CASSFSRLGPKETQYF
TRBD2,-,TRBJ2-1,TRBV4-2,TGTGCCAGCAGCCAAGAGGCTCCCGCCGGACTAGCGGGAACGGTAGATGAGCAGTTCTTC,CASSQEAPAGLAGTVDEQFF
-,-,TRBJ2-7,TRBV6-1,TGTGCCAGCAGTGAATTTGGGGGCTCGTACGAGCAGTACTTC,CASSEFGGSYEQYF
TRBD2,once,TRBJ2-5,TRBV2,TGTGCCAGCAGACTAGCGGGAGCGATCCAAGAGACCCAGTACTTC,CASRLAGAIQETQYF
TRBD1,-,TRBJ2-5,TRBV4-2,TGTGCCAGCAGCCAACAGGGGGAAAAAGAGACCCAGTACTTC,CASSQQGEKETQYF
TRBD2,-,TRBJ2-1,TRBV18,TGTGCCAGCTCACCGGGAGGGCCAGGTGAGCAGTTCTTC,CASSPGGPGEQFF
TRBD1,-,TRBJ2-7,TRBV20-1,TGCAGTGCTGACGACAGGGTCCCGCAGTACTTC,CSADDRVPQYF
TRBD1,-,TRBJ2-3,TRBV6-5,TGTGCCAGCAGTCCCCGGACAGGGTCCACAGATACGCAGTATTTT,CASSPRTGSTDTQYF
TRBD1,-,TRBJ2-7,TRBV28,TGTGCCAGCAGTCTACCTCCGGGACAGAGGTACGAGCAGTACTTC,CASSLPPGQRYEQYF
-,-,TRBJ2-7,TRBV5-1,TGCGCCAGCAGCGCCGACCAGCTCTACGAGCAGTACTTC,CASSADQLYEQYF
-,-,TRBJ1-1,TRBV2,TGTGCCAGCAGGACACAGGGTCCGAACACTGAAGCTTTCTTT,CASRTQGPNTEAFF
TRBD2,-,TRBJ2-3,TRBV29-1,TGCAGCGTTCTAGCGGGAGGCACAGATACGCAGTATTTT,CSVLAGGTDTQYF
-,-,TRBJ1-1,TRBV6-1,TGTGCCAGCACCCCAAAAGGGGGGTGGACTGAAGCTTTCTTT,CASTPKGGWTEAFF
TRBD2,once,TRBJ2-7,TRBV5-8,TGTGCCACCCTAAGGGAGGGAGGGCCTTACGAGCAGTACTTC,CATLREGGPYEQYF
TRBD1,-,TRBJ2-7,TRBV28,TGTGCCAGCAGATGGGACAGGGGATTTTACGAGCAGTACTTC,CASRWDRGFYEQYF
-,once,TRBJ2-3,TRBV7-8,TGTGCCAGCAGCTTACAGGCAGATACGCAGTATTTT,CASSLQADTQYF
TRBD2,-,TRBJ2-7,TRBV5-1,TGCGCCAGCAGCTTAGAAAGCGGGAGTAACTACGAGCAGTACTTC,CASSLESGSNYEQYF
TRBD2,-,TRBJ2-5,TRBV30,TGTGCCTGGAGTCGGACTAGCGGGGAGACCCAGTACTTC,CAWSRTSGETQYF